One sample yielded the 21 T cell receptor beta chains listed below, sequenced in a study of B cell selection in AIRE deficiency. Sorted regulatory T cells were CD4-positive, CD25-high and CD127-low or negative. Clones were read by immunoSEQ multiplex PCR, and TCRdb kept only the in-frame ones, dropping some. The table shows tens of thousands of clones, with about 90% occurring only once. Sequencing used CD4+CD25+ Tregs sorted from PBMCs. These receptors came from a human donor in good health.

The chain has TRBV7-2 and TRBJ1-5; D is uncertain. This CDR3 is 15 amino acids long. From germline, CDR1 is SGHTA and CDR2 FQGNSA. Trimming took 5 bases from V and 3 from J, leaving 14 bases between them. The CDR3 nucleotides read TGTGCCAGCAGCCCCGGGGTAGTGATCAATCAGCCCCAGCATTTT. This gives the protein CASSPGVVINQPQHF.

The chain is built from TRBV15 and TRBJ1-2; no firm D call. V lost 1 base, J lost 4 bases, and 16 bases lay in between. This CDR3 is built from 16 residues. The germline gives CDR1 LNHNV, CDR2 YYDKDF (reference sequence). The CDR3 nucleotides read TGTGCCACCAGCAGAGGTCGTAATCTGCCCCCCTATGGCTACACCTTC. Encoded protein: CATSRGRNLPPYGYTF.

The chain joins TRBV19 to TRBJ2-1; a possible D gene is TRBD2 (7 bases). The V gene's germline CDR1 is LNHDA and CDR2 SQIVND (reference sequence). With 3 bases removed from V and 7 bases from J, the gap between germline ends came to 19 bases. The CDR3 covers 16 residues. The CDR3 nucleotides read TGTGCCAGTAGTATGGGGGGGGGCCTTCTGCTTAATGAGCAGTTCTTC. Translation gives CASSMGGGLLLNEQFF.

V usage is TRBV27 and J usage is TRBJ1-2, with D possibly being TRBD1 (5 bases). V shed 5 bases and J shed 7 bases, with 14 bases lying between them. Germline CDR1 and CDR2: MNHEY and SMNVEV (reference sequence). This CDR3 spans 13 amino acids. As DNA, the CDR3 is TGTGCCAGCAGTACGTCAGGGTGGCGTGGCTACACCTTC. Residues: CASSTSGWRGYTF.

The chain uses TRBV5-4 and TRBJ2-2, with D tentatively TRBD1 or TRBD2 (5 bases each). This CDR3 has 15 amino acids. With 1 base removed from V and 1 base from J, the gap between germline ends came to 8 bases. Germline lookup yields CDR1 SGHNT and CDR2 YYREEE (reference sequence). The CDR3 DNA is TGTGCCAGCAGCTTGAGAGGGGTGAACACCGGGGAGCTGTTTTTT. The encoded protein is CASSLRGVNTGELFF.

The CDR3: CASSYGQGIRDGYTF. The CDR3 DNA reads as TGTGCCAGCAGTTACGGTCAGGGAATACGAGATGGCTACACCTTC. V gene TRBV6-6 combines with J gene TRBJ1-2; a weak D match, TRBD1 (5 bases). V lost 2 bases and J lost 6, with 16 bases in between. The CDR3 sequence is 15 residues long. CDR1 MNHNY and CDR2 SVGAGI come from the germline V gene (reference sequence).

The CDR3 nucleotides are TGTGCCAGCAGTTACAATAGACCCGGGGAGCTGTTTTTT. Its translation: CASSYNRPGELFF. The genes are TRBV6-5 and TRBJ2-2; D is ambiguous. CDR1 and CDR2 (germline): MNHEY, SVGAGI. This CDR3 is built from 13 residues. V lost 2 bases to trimming and J lost 6 bases, with 7 bases between them.

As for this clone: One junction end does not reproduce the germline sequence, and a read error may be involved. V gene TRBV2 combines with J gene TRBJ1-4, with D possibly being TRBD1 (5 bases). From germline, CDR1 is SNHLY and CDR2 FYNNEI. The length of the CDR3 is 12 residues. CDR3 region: CASSVGAGKTVF. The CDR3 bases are TGTGCCAGCAGTGTAGGGGCGGGAAAAACTGTTTTT.

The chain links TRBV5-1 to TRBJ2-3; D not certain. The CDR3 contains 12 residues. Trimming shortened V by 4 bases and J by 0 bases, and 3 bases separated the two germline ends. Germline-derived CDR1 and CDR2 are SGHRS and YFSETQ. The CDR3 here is CASSASTDTQYF. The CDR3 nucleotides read TGCGCCAGCAGCGCTAGCACAGATACGCAGTATTTT.

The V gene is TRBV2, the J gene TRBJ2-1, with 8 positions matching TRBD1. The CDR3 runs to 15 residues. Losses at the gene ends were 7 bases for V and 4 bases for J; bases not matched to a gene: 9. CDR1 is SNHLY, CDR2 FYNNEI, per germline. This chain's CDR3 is CASNRRQGLYNEQFF. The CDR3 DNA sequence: TGTGCCAGCAATAGAAGACAGGGGCTTTACAATGAGCAGTTCTTC.

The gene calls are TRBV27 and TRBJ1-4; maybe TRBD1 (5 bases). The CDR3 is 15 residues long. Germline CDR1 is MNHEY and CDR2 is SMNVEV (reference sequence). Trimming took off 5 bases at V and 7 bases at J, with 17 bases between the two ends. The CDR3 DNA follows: TGTGCCAGCAGTCCGAGGCCAGGGAACTTTGAAAAACTGTTTTTT. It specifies CASSPRPGNFEKLFF.

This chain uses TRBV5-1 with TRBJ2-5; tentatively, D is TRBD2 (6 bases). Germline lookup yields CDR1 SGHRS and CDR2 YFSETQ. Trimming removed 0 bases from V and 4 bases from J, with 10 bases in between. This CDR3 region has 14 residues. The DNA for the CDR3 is TGCGCCAGCAGCTTGGTAGCAGCGGGAGAGACCCAGTACTTC. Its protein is CASSLVAAGETQYF.

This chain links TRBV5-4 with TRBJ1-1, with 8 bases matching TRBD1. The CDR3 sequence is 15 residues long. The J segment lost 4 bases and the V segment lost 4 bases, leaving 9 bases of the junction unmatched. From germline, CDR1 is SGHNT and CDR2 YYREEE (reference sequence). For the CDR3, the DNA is TGTGCCAGCAGCCCTTTACAGGGGGTGATCACTGAAGCTTTCTTT. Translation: CASSPLQGVITEAFF.

The CDR3 DNA reads TGTGCCAGCAGTGAAGGTCGTCTGGAGACCCAGTACTTC. Translated: CASSEGRLETQYF. This chain connects TRBV6-1 to TRBJ2-5; D is ambiguous. This CDR3 contains 13 residues. Germline CDR1 reads MNHNS; CDR2 reads SASEGT. V dropped 1 base and J dropped 5 bases, with 8 bases sitting between them.

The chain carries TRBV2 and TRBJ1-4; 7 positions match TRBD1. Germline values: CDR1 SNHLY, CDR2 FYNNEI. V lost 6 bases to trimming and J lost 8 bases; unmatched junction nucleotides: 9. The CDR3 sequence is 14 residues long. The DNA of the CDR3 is TGTGCCAGCAGCGGAGTAGGGGGCAACGAAAAACTGTTTTTT. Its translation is CASSGVGGNEKLFF. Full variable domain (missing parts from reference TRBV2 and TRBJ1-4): EPEVTQTPSHQVTQMGQEVILRCVPISNHLYFYWYRQILGQKVEFLVSFYNNEISEKSEIFDDQFSVERPDGSNFTLKIRSTKLEDSAMYFCASSGVGGNEKLFFGSGTQLSVL.

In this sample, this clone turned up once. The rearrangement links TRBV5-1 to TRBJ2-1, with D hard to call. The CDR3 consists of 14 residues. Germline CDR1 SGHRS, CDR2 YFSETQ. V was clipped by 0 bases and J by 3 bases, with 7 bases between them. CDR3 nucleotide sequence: TGCGCCAGCAGCTTGGTGGCAGTCTACAATGAGCAGTTCTTC. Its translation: CASSLVAVYNEQFF.

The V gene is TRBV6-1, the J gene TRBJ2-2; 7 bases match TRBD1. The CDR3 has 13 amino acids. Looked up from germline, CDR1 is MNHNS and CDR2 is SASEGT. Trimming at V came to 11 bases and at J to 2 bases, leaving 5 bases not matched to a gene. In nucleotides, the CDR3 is TGTGCCGATCGGGACAGAAACACCGGGGAGCTGTTTTTT. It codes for CADRDRNTGELFF.

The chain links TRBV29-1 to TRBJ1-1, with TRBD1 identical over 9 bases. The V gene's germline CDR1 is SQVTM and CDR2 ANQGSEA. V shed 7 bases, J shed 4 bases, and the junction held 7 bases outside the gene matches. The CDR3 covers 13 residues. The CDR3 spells CSGNRGPGTEAFF. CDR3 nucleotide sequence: TGCAGCGGTAACAGGGGGCCCGGCACTGAAGCTTTCTTT.

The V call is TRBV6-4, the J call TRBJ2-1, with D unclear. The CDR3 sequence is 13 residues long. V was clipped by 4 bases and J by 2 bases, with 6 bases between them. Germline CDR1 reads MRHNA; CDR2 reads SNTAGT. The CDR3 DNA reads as TGTGCCAGCAGTGCGGGCACCTACAATGAGCAGTTCTTC. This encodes CASSAGTYNEQFF.

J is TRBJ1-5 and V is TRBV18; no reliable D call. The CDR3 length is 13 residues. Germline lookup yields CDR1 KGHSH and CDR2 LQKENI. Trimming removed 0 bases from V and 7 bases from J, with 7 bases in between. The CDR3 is CASSPPGGQPQHF. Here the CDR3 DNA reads TGTGCCAGCTCACCACCGGGTGGACAGCCCCAGCATTTT.

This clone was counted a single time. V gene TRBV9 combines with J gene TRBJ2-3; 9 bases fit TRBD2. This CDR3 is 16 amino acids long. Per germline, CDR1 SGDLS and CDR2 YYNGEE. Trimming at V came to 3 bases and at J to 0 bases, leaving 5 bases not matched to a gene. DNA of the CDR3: TGTGCCAGCAGCGGGCGACTAGCGGATAGCACAGATACGCAGTATTTT. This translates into CASSGRLADSTDTQYF.